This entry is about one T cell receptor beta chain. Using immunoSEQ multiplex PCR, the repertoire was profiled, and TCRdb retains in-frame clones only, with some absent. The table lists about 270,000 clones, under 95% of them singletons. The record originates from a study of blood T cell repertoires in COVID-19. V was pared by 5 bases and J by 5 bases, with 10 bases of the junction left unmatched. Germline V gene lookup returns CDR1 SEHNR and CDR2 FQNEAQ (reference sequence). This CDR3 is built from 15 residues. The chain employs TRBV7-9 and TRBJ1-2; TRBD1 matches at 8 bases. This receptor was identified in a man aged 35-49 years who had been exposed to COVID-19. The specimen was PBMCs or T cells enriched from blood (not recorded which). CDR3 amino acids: CASSLGQDTGYGYTF. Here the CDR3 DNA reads TGTGCCAGCAGCCTGGGACAGGACACTGGGTATGGCTACACCTTC.